This TCR beta chain was sequenced for a study of glioma-infiltrating T cells after dendritic cell vaccination. Germline CDR1 and CDR2: SGHVS and FQNEAQ. The CDR3 length is 16 residues. V was shortened by 6 bases and J by 3 bases, with 18 bases between the two germline ends. Primers: 60 V beta forward and 13 J beta reverse. Produced via immunoSEQ multiplex PCR; TCRdb's table is partial and in-frame only. This sample has roughly 90,000 clones, with about nine tenths found just once. Broader study findings: Longer survival after dendritic cell vaccination followed higher pretreatment TIL content. Few patients contributed both blood and tumor specimens.

Concerning this clone itself: Its antigen remains unidentified.

The TCR originated in a human donor with glioblastoma. This chain connects TRBV7-8 to TRBJ1-5; D gene ambiguous. The sample in question was blood, obtained before dendritic cell vaccination. For the CDR3, the DNA is TGTGCCAGCAGTCTCAACCCCCAAGCCCTCAATCAGCCCCAGCATTTT. Translating it yields CASSLNPQALNQPQHF.